This T cell receptor (beta chain) stems from a study of vaccination and CD4 T cells after COVID-19 (dated by TCRdb to between 2021 and 2022). For the study in its entirety: Every convalescent patient had a positive nasal swab PCR test for SARS-CoV-2, with mild disease in roughly 10 patients and severe disease in one. Post-vaccine blood samples were collected a median of approximately 68 days after the second vaccine dose, ranging from roughly 14 to 241 days. In nine to eleven COVID-19 convalescent patients and a handful of infection-naive healthy vaccine recipients, researchers compared the spike-specific CD4+ TCR repertoire from before mRNA vaccination with the repertoire from after. Overlapping spike peptide pools from SARS-CoV-2 and from the common cold coronaviruses HCoV-NL63, HCoV-OC43 and HCoV-229E were used as culture stimuli. Control cultures used a CEFX viral epitope pool as positive control, an HIV-1 Nef peptide pool as negative control, or no peptide. Each participant got two doses of either the Pfizer-BioNTech BNT162b2 vaccine (n=8) or the Moderna mRNA-1273 vaccine (n=2). Six males and four females were included in the convalescent cohort, with two Hispanic individuals, seven Caucasians, two Asians and one multiracial person represented. Post-COVID blood samples were collected from convalescent patients a median of around 100 days after diagnosis, with a range of about 30 to 180 days.

Trimming leaves V shorter by 7 bases and J shorter by 5 bases, with the junction holding 5 bases beyond the gene matches. The cysteine opens and the phenylalanine closes a CDR3 of 13 amino acids. Only the CDR3 DNA stays, 39 bases, in frame from base 1. Taken from the germline V gene, the CDR1 and CDR2 loops are MNHNS and SASEGT. The treatment or condition tag for this specimen amounts to: roughly 10-day PBMC culture with coronavirus spike peptide pools or control peptides (ViraFEST assay). The ViraFEST assay was used in the study, in which antigen-specific T cells were expanded with peptide pools and expanded clonotypes were subsequently identified by TCR sequencing. Positive SARS-CoV-2 PCR tests in the convalescent patients dated from March to December 2020, before Alpha, Beta and Delta variants emerged in the United States. PBMCs were cultured at about 2 million per well in IMDM supplemented with approximately 5.3% human AB serum and 10 IU/ml IL-2, with around 10 ug/ml peptide pools added. Half of the culture medium was replaced with fresh IL-2-containing medium on days 3 and 7. Once the cells had been in culture for about 10 days, the EasySep CD4+ T cell isolation kit was used to isolate CD4+ T cells by negative selection. PBMCs were separated from whole blood using Ficoll-Paque Plus gradient centrifugation and then either used fresh or cryopreserved at -140C. In general, triplicate wells were set up for every culture condition.

Receptor libraries were prepared by PCR. At the Johns Hopkins FTIC core, DNA from the cultured CD4+ T cells underwent TCR sequencing with the Oncomine TCR Beta short-read assay. The QIAamp micro DNA kit was used to extract genomic DNA from the cultured CD4+ T cells. The Oncomine TCR Beta libraries from cultured CD4+ T cells were pooled using unique dual indexes and then sequenced on an Illumina iSeq 100. Concerning the study's data processing: Non-productive sequences were removed, and CDR3s that did not start with C, did not end with F or W, or were shorter than 7 amino acids were discarded. The MANAFEST web application identified antigen-specific clonotypes by comparing peptide-stimulated wells against reference wells and other culture wells. For a clone to be called positive, the clone needed an FDR below 0.05, an odds ratio above 5, and a productive frequency above 0.1% in at least two of three replicate wells. A clonotype was classed as cross-reactive if the clonotype showed significant expansion both in SARS-CoV-2 spike wells and in at least one common cold coronavirus spike condition. Using R version 3.6.1, CDR3 homology was evaluated through Levenshtein distances (stringdist) along with unrooted phylogenetic trees (ape). TCRdb took the public reads, trimmed them with fastp at Q25, ran MiXCR for clone calling and kept in-frame beta chains. A single entry per CDR3 protein holds the most common genes and DNA from its merged rows. The V and J calls shown here were made by TCRdb, not taken from the authors' results. The sample includes 10,000 to 15,000 distinct CDR3 sequences, with around 56% observed a single time. The top ten clones comprise 16% of the sample.

Only a few counts were recorded for this clonotype. Its antigen target is currently unknown. No qualities accompany the bases; no much larger clone lies one base away. The study at large found these results: The median count of SARS-CoV-2-reactive clonotypes went up from 20 to 25 after infection to 38 after vaccination, although the change was not significant. Of the vaccine-specific clones in convalescent patients, 304 of 307, or nearly all, reacted only to SARS-CoV-2 spike and did not cross-react with common cold coronaviruses. In convalescent patients, a median around 90% of post-vaccine SARS-CoV-2-reactive clones were detected only after vaccination, suggesting vaccine-specific priming. The study included relatively few convalescent patients and did not analyze early timepoints after natural infection.

The sequenced sample consisted of CD4+ T cells from blood, cultured in vitro. The TCR comes from a human donor who had recovered from COVID-19. The chain is assembled from TRBV6-1 and TRBJ2-7; TRBD2 lines up with 10 middle nucleotides. At the DNA level, the sequence is TGTGCCAGCAAACTAGCGGGATATGACGAGCAGTACTTC. It translates to CASKLAGYDEQYF.